This T cell receptor (beta chain) appears in the sequencing data of a study of lymphopenia after photon versus proton radiotherapy. Study-wide findings and caveats: Oligoclonal CD8+ Temra expansion after nadir drove photon patients' diversity drop. A bigger post-nadir fall in TCR diversity correlated inversely with survival time in deceased patients. Authors raise, but do not show, better survival with proton therapy. Photon-treated patients lost naive T cells and TCR diversity; proton-treated stayed stable.

Using immunoSEQ multiplex PCR, the repertoire was profiled, and TCRdb retains in-frame clones only, with some absent. The sample shows tens of thousands of clones, approximately 89% of them seen only once. CDR3 size: 16 residues. Looked up from germline, CDR1 is ENHRY and CDR2 is SYGVKD. The V end was cut by 0 bases, the J end by 6 bases, with 15 bases between. Note on this clone: Its antigen remains unidentified.

The rearrangement uses TRBV10-3 and TRBJ2-1, with D perhaps matching TRBD1 or TRBD2 (5 bases each). This TCR was sampled from a woman in her 70s with pancreatic cancer. Some clones in this sample may be carry-over from other donors' samples. The input for sequencing was peripheral blood, taken from a patient treated with proton-based radiotherapy. CDR3 protein: CAISESGDRAGNEQFF. The CDR3 DNA follows: TGTGCCATCAGTGAGTCGGGGGACCGGGCCGGCAATGAGCAGTTCTTC.